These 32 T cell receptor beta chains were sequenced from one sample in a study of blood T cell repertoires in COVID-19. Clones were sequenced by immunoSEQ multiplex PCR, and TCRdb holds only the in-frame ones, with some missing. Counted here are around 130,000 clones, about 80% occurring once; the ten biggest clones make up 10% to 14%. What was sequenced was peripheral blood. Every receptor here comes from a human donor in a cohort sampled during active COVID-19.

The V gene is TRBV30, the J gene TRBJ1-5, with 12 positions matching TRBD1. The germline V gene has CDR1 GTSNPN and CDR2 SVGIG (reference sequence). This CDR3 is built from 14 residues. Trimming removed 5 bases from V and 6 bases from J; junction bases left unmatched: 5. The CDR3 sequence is CAWGTGGLRQPQHF. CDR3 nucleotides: TGTGCCTGGGGGACAGGGGGCTTGCGTCAGCCCCAGCATTTT. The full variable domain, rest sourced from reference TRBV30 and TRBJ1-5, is SQTIHQWPATLVQPVGSPLSLECTVEGTSNPNLYWYRQAAGRGLQLLFYSVGIGQISSEVPQNLSASRPQDRQFILSSKKLLLSDSGFYLCAWGTGGLRQPQHFGDGTRLSIL.

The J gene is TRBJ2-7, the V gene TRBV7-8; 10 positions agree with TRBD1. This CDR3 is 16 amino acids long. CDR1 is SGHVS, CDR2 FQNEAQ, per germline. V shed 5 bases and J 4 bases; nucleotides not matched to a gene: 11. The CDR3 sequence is CASSPPRRTGGYEQYF. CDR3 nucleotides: TGTGCCAGCAGCCCCCCCCGGCGGACAGGGGGTTACGAGCAGTACTTC. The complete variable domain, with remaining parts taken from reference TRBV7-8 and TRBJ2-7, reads GAGVSQSPRYKVAKRGQDVALRCDPISGHVSLFWYQQALGQGPEFLTYFQNEAQLDKSGLPSDRFFAERPEGSVSTLKIQRTQQEDSAVYLCASSPPRRTGGYEQYFGPGTRLTVT.

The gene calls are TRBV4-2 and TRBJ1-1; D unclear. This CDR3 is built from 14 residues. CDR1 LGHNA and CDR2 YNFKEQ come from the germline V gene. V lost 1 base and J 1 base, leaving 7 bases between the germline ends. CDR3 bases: TGTGCCAGCAGCCAAGTAATAGCGAACACTGAAGCTTTCTTT. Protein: CASSQVIANTEAFF.

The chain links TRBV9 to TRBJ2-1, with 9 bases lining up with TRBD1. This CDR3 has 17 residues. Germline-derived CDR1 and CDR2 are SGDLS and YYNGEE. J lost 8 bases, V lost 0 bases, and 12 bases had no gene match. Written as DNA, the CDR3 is TGTGCCAGCAGCGTAGGCGGGGTACAGGGGGCTCGCTATGAGCAGTTCTTC. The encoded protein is CASSVGGVQGARYEQFF.

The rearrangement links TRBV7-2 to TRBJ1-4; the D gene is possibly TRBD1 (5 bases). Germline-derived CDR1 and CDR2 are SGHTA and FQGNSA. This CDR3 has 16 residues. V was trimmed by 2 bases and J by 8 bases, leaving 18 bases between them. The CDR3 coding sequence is TGTGCCAGCAGCTTAAGGATTAGGGGAGGAGGGGAAAAACTGTTTTTT. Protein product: CASSLRIRGGGEKLFF.

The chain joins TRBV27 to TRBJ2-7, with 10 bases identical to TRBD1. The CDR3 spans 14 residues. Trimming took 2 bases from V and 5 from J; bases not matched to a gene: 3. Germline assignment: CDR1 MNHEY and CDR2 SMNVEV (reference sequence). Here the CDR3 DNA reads TGTGCCAGCAGTTTAAGGACAGGGGGAAACGAGCAGTACTTC. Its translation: CASSLRTGGNEQYF.

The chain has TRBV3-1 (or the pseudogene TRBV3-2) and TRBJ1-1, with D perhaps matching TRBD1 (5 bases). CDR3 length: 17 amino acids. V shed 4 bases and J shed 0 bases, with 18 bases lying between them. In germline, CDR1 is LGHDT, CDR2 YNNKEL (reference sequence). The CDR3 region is CASSRQNAAPLNTEAFF. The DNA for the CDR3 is TGTGCCAGCAGCCGACAGAACGCCGCGCCCTTGAACACTGAAGCTTTCTTT.

The CDR3 DNA sequence: TGTGCCAGCAGTAGGGGGGGGGACGACTATGGCTACACCTTC. Amino acid sequence: CASSRGGDDYGYTF. The chain employs TRBV28 and TRBJ1-2, with D perhaps matching TRBD1 (6 bases). Germline V gene lookup returns CDR1 MDHEN and CDR2 SYDVKM. V lost 5 bases, J lost 3 bases, and 13 bases lay in between. This CDR3 region has 14 residues.

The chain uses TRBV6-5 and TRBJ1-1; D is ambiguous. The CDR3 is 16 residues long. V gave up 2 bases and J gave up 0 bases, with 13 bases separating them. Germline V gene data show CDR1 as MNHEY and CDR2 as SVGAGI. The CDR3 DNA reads TGTGCCAGCAGTTACCTTAATACGGTTATGAACACTGAAGCTTTCTTT. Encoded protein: CASSYLNTVMNTEAFF.

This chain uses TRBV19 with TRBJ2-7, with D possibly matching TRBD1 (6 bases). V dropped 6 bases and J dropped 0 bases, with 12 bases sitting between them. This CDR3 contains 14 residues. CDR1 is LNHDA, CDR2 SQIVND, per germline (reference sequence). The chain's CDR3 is CASRGQSSSYEQYF. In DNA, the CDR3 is TGTGCCAGTAGAGGACAGTCGAGCTCCTACGAGCAGTACTTC. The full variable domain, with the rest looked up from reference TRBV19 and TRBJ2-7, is DGGITQSPKYLFRKEGQNVTLSCEQNLNHDAMYWYRQDPGQGLRLIYYSQIVNDFQKGDIAEGYSVSREKKESFPLTVTSAQKNPTAFYLCASRGQSSSYEQYFGPGTRLTVT.

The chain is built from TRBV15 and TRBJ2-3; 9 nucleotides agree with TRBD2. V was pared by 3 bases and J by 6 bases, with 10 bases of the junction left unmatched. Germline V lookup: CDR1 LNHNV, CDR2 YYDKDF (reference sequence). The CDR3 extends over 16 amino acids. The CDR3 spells CATSRALAGVGDTQYF. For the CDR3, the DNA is TGTGCCACCAGCAGGGCATTAGCGGGGGTTGGCGATACGCAGTATTTT.

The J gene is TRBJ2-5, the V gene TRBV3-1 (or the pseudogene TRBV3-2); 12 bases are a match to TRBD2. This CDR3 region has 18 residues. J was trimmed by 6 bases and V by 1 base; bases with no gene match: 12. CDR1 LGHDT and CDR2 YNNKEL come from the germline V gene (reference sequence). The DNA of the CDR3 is TGTGCCAGCAGCCAAGTGCCCAGGACTAGCGGGGTCCCGAAGACCCAGTACTTC. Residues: CASSQVPRTSGVPKTQYF.

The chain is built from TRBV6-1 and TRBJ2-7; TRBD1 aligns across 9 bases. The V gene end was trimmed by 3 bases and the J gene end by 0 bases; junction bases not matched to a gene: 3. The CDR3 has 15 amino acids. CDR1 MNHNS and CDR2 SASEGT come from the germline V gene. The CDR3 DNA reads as TGTGCCAGCAGTGATGGACAGGGGTTCTCCTACGAGCAGTACTTC. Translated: CASSDGQGFSYEQYF.

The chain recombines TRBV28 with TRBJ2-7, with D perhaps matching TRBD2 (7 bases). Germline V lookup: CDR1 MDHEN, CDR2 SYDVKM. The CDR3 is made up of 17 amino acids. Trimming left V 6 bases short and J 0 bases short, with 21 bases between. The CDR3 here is CASSPFPGGGLSYEQYF. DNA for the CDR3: TGTGCCAGCAGCCCCTTCCCAGGCGGGGGCCTCTCCTACGAGCAGTACTTC.

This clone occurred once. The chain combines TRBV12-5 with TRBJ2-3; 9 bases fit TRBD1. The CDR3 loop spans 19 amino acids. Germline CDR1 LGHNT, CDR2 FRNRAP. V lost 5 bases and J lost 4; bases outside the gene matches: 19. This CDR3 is CASGTGAPYRDRAADTQYF. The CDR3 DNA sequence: TGTGCTAGTGGTACCGGGGCACCGTACCGGGACAGGGCTGCAGATACGCAGTATTTT.

CDR3 protein: CASSVGQRGRQETQYF. Written as DNA, the CDR3 is TGTGCCAGCAGCGTGGGCCAGCGGGGCCGACAAGAGACCCAGTACTTC. The chain couples TRBV9 to TRBJ2-5, with 7 bases lining up with TRBD2. Germline CDR1 reads SGDLS; CDR2 reads YYNGEE. The CDR3 runs 16 residues. The junction had 9 bases not matched to a gene; V was cut back by 2 bases and J by 2 bases.

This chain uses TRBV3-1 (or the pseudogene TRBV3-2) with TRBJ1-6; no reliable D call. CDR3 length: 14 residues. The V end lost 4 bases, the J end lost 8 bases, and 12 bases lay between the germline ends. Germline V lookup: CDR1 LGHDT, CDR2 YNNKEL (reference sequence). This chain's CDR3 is CASSRGEPYSPLHF. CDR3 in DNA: TGTGCCAGCAGCCGCGGGGAGCCTTATTCACCCCTCCACTTT.

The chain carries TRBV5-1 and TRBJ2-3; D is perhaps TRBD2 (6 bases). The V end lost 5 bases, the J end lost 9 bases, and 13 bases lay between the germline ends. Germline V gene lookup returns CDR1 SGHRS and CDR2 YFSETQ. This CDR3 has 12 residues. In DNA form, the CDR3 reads TGCGCCAGCAGTACTCGGGACTCCACGCAGTATTTT. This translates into CASSTRDSTQYF.

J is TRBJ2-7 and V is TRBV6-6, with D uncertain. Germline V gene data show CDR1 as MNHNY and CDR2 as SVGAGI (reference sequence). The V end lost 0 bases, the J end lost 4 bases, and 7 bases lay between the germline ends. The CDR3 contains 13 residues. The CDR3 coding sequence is TGTGCCAGCAGTTACTCGATAGAATACGAGCAGTACTTC. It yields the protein CASSYSIEYEQYF.

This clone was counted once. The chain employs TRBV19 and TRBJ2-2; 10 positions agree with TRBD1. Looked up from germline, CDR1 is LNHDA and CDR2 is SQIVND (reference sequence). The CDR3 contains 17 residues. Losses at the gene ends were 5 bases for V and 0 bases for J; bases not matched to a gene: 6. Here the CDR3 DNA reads TGTGCCAGTAGTGGGGACAGGGGCCTGGCGAACACCGGGGAGCTGTTTTTT. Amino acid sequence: CASSGDRGLANTGELFF. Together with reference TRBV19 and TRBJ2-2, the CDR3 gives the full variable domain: DGGITQSPKYLFRKEGQNVTLSCEQNLNHDAMYWYRQDPGQGLRLIYYSQIVNDFQKGDIAEGYSVSREKKESFPLTVTSAQKNPTAFYLCASSGDRGLANTGELFFGEGSRLTVL.

CDR3 residues: CAWGQGAHYGYTF. Written as DNA, the CDR3 is TGTGCCTGGGGGCAGGGGGCCCACTATGGCTACACCTTC. The chain carries TRBV30 and TRBJ1-2, with 8 bases that match TRBD1. This CDR3 contains 13 residues. With 5 bases clipped from V and 3 bases from J, the junction kept 5 bases outside the gene matches. Germline V lookup: CDR1 GTSNPN, CDR2 SVGIG (reference sequence).

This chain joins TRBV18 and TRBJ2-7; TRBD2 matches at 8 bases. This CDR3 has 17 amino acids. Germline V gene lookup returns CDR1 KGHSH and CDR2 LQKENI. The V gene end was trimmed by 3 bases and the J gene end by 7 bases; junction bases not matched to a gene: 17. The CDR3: CASSPDVPLAGKGEQYF. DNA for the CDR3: TGTGCCAGCTCACCGGACGTCCCTTTAGCGGGGAAGGGTGAGCAGTACTTC.

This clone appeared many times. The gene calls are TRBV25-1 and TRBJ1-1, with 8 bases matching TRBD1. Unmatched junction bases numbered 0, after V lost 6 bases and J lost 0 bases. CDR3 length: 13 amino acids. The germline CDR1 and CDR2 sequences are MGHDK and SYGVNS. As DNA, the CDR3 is TGTGCCAGCAGGACAGGGGTGAACACTGAAGCTTTCTTT. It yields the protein CASRTGVNTEAFF.

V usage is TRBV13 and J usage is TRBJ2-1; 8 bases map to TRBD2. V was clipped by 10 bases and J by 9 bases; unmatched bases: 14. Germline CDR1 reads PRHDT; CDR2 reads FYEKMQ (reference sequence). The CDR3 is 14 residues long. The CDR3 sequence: CATLEAGGQGEQFF. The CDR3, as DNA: TGTGCCACCCTAGAGGCGGGGGGCCAGGGTGAGCAGTTCTTC.

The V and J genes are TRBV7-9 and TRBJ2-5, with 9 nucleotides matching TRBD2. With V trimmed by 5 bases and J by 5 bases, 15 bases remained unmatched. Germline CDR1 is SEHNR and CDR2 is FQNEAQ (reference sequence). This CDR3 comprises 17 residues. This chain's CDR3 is CASSPPFLAGFLETQYF. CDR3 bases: TGTGCCAGCAGCCCCCCGTTCCTAGCGGGGTTCCTGGAGACCCAGTACTTC.

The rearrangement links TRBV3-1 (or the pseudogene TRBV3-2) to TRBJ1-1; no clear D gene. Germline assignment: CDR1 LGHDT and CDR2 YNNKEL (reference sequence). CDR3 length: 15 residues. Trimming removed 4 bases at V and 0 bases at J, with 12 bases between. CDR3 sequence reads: CASSLSAGMNTEAFF. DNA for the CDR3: TGTGCCAGCAGCCTATCCGCGGGGATGAACACTGAAGCTTTCTTT.

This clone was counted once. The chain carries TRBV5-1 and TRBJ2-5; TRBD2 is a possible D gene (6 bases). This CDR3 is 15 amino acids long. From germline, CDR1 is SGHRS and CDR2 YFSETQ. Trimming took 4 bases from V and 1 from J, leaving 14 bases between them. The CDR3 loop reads CASSPGPGLQETQYF. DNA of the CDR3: TGCGCCAGCAGCCCAGGACCGGGACTCCAAGAGACCCAGTACTTC.

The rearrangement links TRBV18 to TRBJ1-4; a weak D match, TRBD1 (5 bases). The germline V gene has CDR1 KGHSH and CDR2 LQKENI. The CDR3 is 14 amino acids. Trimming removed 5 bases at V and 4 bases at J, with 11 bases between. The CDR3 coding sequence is TGTGCCAGCTCATACAGGCCCGATAATGAAAAACTGTTTTTT. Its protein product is CASSYRPDNEKLFF.

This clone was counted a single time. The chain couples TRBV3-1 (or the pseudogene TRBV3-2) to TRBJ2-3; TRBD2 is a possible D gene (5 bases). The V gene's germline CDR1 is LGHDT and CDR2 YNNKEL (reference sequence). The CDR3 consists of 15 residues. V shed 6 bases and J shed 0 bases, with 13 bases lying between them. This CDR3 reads CASSPSGSSTDTQYF. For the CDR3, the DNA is TGTGCCAGCAGTCCAAGCGGATCTAGCACAGATACGCAGTATTTT.

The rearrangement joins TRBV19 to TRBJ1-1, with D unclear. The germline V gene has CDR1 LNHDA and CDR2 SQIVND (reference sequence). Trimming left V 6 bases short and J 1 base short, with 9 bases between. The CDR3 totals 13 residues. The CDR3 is CASSQAENTEAFF. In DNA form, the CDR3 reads TGTGCCAGTAGCCAAGCGGAGAACACTGAAGCTTTCTTT.

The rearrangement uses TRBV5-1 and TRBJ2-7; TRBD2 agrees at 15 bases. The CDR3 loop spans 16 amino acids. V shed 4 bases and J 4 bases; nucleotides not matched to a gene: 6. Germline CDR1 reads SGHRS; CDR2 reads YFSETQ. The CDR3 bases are TGCGCCAGCAGCCCCGGACTAGCGGGGGGGTCTTACGAGCAGTACTTC. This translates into CASSPGLAGGSYEQYF.

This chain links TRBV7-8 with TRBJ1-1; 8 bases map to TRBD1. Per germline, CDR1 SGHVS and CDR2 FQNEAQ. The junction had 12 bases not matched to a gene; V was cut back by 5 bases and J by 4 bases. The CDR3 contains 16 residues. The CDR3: CASSPRQGSKRTEAFF. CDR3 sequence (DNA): TGTGCCAGCAGCCCCCGACAGGGGAGTAAGCGCACTGAAGCTTTCTTT.